This is a list of T cell receptor beta chains from one sample in a study of blood T cell repertoires in COVID-19. Clones were read by immunoSEQ multiplex PCR, and TCRdb kept only the in-frame ones, dropping some. In the table there are 300,000 to 350,000 clones, roughly nine tenths of which are singletons. Sequenced: peripheral blood. The receptors originated from a woman aged 55-69 years with COVID-19, enrolled during active disease. Each CDR3 is given with its conserved first and last residue. Fields, in order: V gene, J gene, D gene, CDR3 protein. D genes are given only for firm matches.

TRBV5-5	TRBJ1-2	TRBD1	CASSLAAGGNAFLSNYGYTF
TRBV12-5	TRBJ1-1	NA	CASGLVVSGFGEAFF
TRBV28	TRBJ2-7	NA	CASSLKGTSYEQYF
TRBV7-8	TRBJ1-5	TRBD1	CASSFLDRVNQPQHF
TRBV28	TRBJ1-2	NA	CASSSTGVYGYTF
TRBV10-3	TRBJ2-7	TRBD2	CAIIWREELGGYEQYF
TRBV5-5	TRBJ2-1	NA	CASSSDIYNEQFF
TRBV19	TRBJ2-1	NA	CASSIAGQSGNEQFF
TRBV7-9	TRBJ1-1	NA	CASIRGGAPAGEAFF
TRBV5-1	TRBJ1-4	TRBD1	CASSPGQGNEKLFF
TRBV6-1	TRBJ1-2	TRBD1	CASSEAPRGYGYTF
TRBV29-1	TRBJ1-2	NA	CSVGLGGFGSYTF
TRBV7-2	TRBJ2-1	NA	CASSSNYRGGSYNEQFF
TRBV5-1	TRBJ2-7	NA	CASSGGPDFDEQYF
TRBV6-6	TRBJ1-1	TRBD1	CASSRRGQGNTEAFF
TRBV6-1	TRBJ2-1	NA	CASSELRGAGAASYNEQFF
TRBV5-8	TRBJ1-3	TRBD1	CASSLRDRDSGNTIYF
TRBV28	TRBJ2-2	TRBD1	CASSLTGAQNTGELFF
TRBV5-1	TRBJ1-4	NA	CASSQTGSTNEKLFF
TRBV3-1/TRBV3-2	TRBJ1-3	NA	CASSQRENTIYF
TRBV2	TRBJ1-4	NA	CASSERGHEAGGKLFF
TRBV24-1	TRBJ2-1	TRBD1	CATSVSDRGHNEQFF
TRBV5-6	TRBJ1-5	NA	CASSLPGNQPQHF
TRBV7-8	TRBJ1-2	TRBD1	CASSSGQGAGWSYTF
TRBV19	TRBJ2-1	TRBD1	CASNRNRLNGQGGGNEQFF
TRBV7-9	TRBJ1-3	TRBD1	CASSLETGTGGNTIYF
TRBV18	TRBJ1-3	NA	CASSPSGDSGNTIYF
TRBV11-2	TRBJ1-1	NA	CASSLHTQNTEAFF
TRBV4-1	TRBJ2-7	NA	CASSQDWGAGHYEQYF
TRBV28	TRBJ2-7	TRBD1	CASSLSDRGTYEQYF
TRBV7-9	TRBJ2-1	NA	CASSLTAGGFNEQFF
TRBV7-3	TRBJ2-2	TRBD1	CASSYRDSNTGELFF
TRBV18	TRBJ1-4	TRBD1	CASSRDSNEKLFF
TRBV24-1	TRBJ2-3	TRBD1	CATSDAGQGVTDTQYF
TRBV7-2	TRBJ2-3	TRBD1	CASSWDRGGTDTQYF
TRBV6-5	TRBJ2-7	TRBD2	CASSKLAGRAQYF
TRBV6-1	TRBJ1-1	NA	CASSPTGPNTEAFF
TRBV19	TRBJ2-2	NA	CASSSIHNTGELFF
TRBV2	TRBJ2-7	TRBD1	CASNPLLQGAVNEQYF
TRBV28	TRBJ1-4	NA	CASSLGQTSLMELFF
TRBV6-5	TRBJ2-2	NA	CASSAQNTGELFF
TRBV3-1/TRBV3-2	TRBJ2-1	NA	CASSQVGRGRHNEQFF
TRBV27	TRBJ1-2	NA	CASSSAGADGYTF
TRBV12-3/TRBV12-4	TRBJ1-2	NA	CASSMGGLYGYTF
TRBV6-5	TRBJ1-2	TRBD1	CASTGGGGYTF
TRBV19	TRBJ2-7	TRBD2	CASSETWGGEQYF
TRBV6-2/TRBV6-3	TRBJ1-1	TRBD1	CASSYGGQGPEAFF